A single sample gave rise to the 27 T cell receptor beta chains below, sequenced in a study of regulatory T cells in long-lasting Graves disease. Sequencing libraries for TCR beta were prepared with iRepertoire HTBI primers and Arm-PCR of CDR3 regions. TCRdb analysed the multiplex PCR reads with MiXCR anew, one entry per CDR3 protein. Here the sample spans 400,000 to 450,000 distinct CDR3 sequences, less than 20% being singletons. As to time point: newly diagnosed GD, antithyroid drugs for less than 3 months. Construction of the TCR library relied on RNA isolated from PBMCs. This sample also appeared in a second study, on T cells in Graves' hyperthyroidism and ophthalmopathy.

The sequences come from peripheral blood mononuclear cells (PBMCs), collected at new diagnosis, from a patient treated with antithyroid drugs. These receptors were taken from a woman aged 25 to 39 with Graves disease.

The V gene is TRBV7-2, the J gene TRBJ2-1; the D gene is possibly TRBD2 (7 bases). The CDR3 is 14 residues long. Germline lookup yields CDR1 SGHTA and CDR2 FQGNSA. The V and J ends lost 3 bases and 9 bases respectively, with 15 bases between them. The CDR3 spells CASSFGGANGEQFF. In DNA, the CDR3 is TGTGCCAGCAGCTTTGGGGGGGCTAATGGTGAGCAGTTCTTC.

In its sample, this clonotype was seen a few times. The conserved final phenylalanine or tryptophan is absent from the CDR3, which likely points to a read error. The rearrangement links TRBV12-3 or TRBV12-4 to TRBJ2-1; 13 bases fit TRBD2. V shed 8 bases, J shed 0 bases, and the junction held 13 bases outside the gene matches. The CDR3 consists of 19 residues. The CDR3 sequence: CASGQPGLAGRGSYNEQFL. In DNA, the CDR3 is TGTGCCAGCGGACAGCCGGGACTAGCGGGACGGGGCTCCTACAATGAGCAGTTCCTC.

This clonotype was counted at least ten times. The rearrangement joins TRBV28 to TRBJ2-7, with 11 positions matching TRBD2. With V trimmed by 7 bases and J by 3 bases, 8 bases remained unmatched. Germline CDR1 and CDR2: MDHEN and SYDVKM. This CDR3 is 15 amino acids long. In DNA, the CDR3 is TGTGCCAGCAAAAACGAAGGGACTAGCGGCTACGAGCAGTACTTC. Encoded protein: CASKNEGTSGYEQYF.

This clonotype was detected a few times. The chain has TRBV5-4 and TRBJ2-7; D is uncertain. Per germline, CDR1 SGHNT and CDR2 YYREEE (reference sequence). The CDR3 sequence is 13 residues long. The V end lost 0 bases, the J end lost 7 bases, and 11 bases lay between the germline ends. CDR3 region: CASSLGPHGEQYF. The CDR3 DNA reads TGTGCCAGCAGCTTGGGCCCCCACGGGGAGCAGTACTTC.

The sample holds one count of this clonotype. V and J are TRBV19 and TRBJ2-1, with TRBD2 identical over 16 bases. From germline, CDR1 is LNHDA and CDR2 SQIVND (reference sequence). The CDR3 totals 19 residues. V trimming: 3 bases; J trimming: 7 bases; junction bases outside the gene matches: 12. CDR3 coding DNA: TGTGCCAGTAGTATCGTCGACGGGACTAGCGGGAGGGCCCGGAATGAGCAGTTCTTC. Translated: CASSIVDGTSGRARNEQFF.

At least ten counts were recorded for this clonotype. The chain has TRBV28 and TRBJ1-3; weak D call: TRBD1 (6 bases). This CDR3 has 15 residues. V lost 2 bases, J lost 2 bases, and 10 bases lay in between. CDR1 is MDHEN and CDR2 is SYDVKM in the germline V gene. This chain's CDR3 is CASSLRGGTGNTIYF. DNA for the CDR3: TGTGCCAGCAGTTTAAGAGGGGGTACTGGAAACACCATATATTTT.

The genes are TRBV30 and TRBJ1-6; D remains ambiguous. The CDR3 is 18 amino acids. V lost 3 bases, J lost 5 bases, and 23 bases lay in between. The germline V gene has CDR1 GTSNPN and CDR2 SVGIG (reference sequence). CDR3 sequence reads: CAWRERGLGMLNNSPLHF. CDR3 coding DNA: TGTGCCTGGAGGGAACGAGGCCTGGGGATGCTTAATAATTCACCCCTCCACTTT.

This CDR3 is CASSVVLAGDGTDTQYF. The CDR3 nucleotides read TGTGCCAGCAGCGTAGTGTTAGCGGGAGACGGCACAGATACGCAGTATTTT. The V and J genes are TRBV9 and TRBJ2-3; 9 bases map to TRBD2. V shed 0 bases and J 1 base; nucleotides not matched to a gene: 6. Germline CDR1 SGDLS, CDR2 YYNGEE. The CDR3 runs 17 residues.

Comments on this clonotype: A read error is the likely source, as a far larger clone sits one nucleotide away. The rearrangement joins TRBV11-2 to TRBJ2-1; either TRBD1 or TRBD2 may supply D (5 bases each). The CDR3 contains 15 residues. Germline V gene sequence: CDR1 SGHAT, CDR2 FQNNGV. Between the trimmed V and J ends, which lost 0 bases and 10 bases, there was a span of 16 bases. DNA for the CDR3: TGTGCCAGCAGCTTAGATCTCGGGGCAACCTACGAGCAGTTCTTC. This translates into CASSLDLGATYEQFF.

This clonotype was recorded at least ten times. The chain couples TRBV12-3 or TRBV12-4 to TRBJ1-1, with D unresolved. CDR3 length: 16 amino acids. V lost 3 bases and J lost 0, with 14 bases in between. Here the CDR3 reads CASSLPGLGMNTEAFF. In nucleotides, the CDR3 is TGTGCCAGCAGTTTGCCGGGGTTGGGGATGAACACTGAAGCTTTCTTT.

The table lists this clonotype with many counts. The rearrangement links TRBV7-8 to TRBJ2-5; 8 bases map to TRBD1. The CDR3 loop spans 16 amino acids. The trim removed 8 bases at V and 3 bases at J, leaving 14 bases unmatched. Germline V gene data show CDR1 as SGHVS and CDR2 as FQNEAQ. CDR3 sequence (DNA): TGTGCCAGCTCCCCACTTGACAGGGGTTTGAAAGAGACCCAGTACTTC. It translates to CASSPLDRGLKETQYF.

This clonotype was recorded many times. The V and J genes are TRBV19 and TRBJ2-1, with a tentative D call TRBD2 (6 bases). The CDR3 contains 15 residues. Germline CDR1 reads LNHDA; CDR2 reads SQIVND (reference sequence). Trimming removed 3 bases at V and 3 bases at J, with 12 bases between. CDR3: CASSIIAGIYNEQFF. In nucleotides, the CDR3 is TGTGCCAGTAGTATCATCGCGGGGATCTACAATGAGCAGTTCTTC.

This clonotype was detected many times. This rearrangement joins TRBV7-9 to TRBJ2-1, with TRBD2 matching 14 bases. Trimming removed 6 bases from V and 7 bases from J; junction bases left unmatched: 2. The CDR3 extends over 14 amino acids. Germline V gene data show CDR1 as SEHNR and CDR2 as FQNEAQ (reference sequence). As DNA, the CDR3 is TGTGCCAGCAGGCGACTAGCGGGAGGGAATGAGCAGTTCTTC. Protein sequence: CASRRLAGGNEQFF. The complete variable domain, with remaining parts taken from reference TRBV7-9 and TRBJ2-1, reads DTGVSQNPRHKITKRGQNVTFRCDPISEHNRLYWYRQTLGQGPEFLTYFQNEAQLEKSRLLSDRFSAERPKGSFSTLEIQRTEQGDSAMYLCASRRLAGGNEQFFGPGTRLTVL.

This clonotype came up many times. The chain recombines TRBV7-8 with TRBJ2-3; the D gene is possibly TRBD1 (6 bases). Looked up from germline, CDR1 is SGHVS and CDR2 is FQNEAQ. V shed 5 bases and J shed 5 bases, with 23 bases lying between them. This CDR3 is built from 17 residues. CDR3 residues: CASSTLPVNRDVDTQYF. CDR3 nucleotide sequence: TGTGCCAGCAGCACGCTCCCAGTAAACAGGGATGTAGATACGCAGTATTTT.

This chain joins TRBV27 and TRBJ1-1; D may be TRBD1 (6 bases). V was trimmed by 7 bases and J by 7 bases, leaving 19 bases between them. The CDR3 spans 14 residues. Germline lookup yields CDR1 MNHEY and CDR2 SMNVEV (reference sequence). CDR3 in amino acids: CASTKRGGLGEAFF. CDR3 in DNA: TGTGCCAGCACCAAAAGGGGGGGGCTGGGTGAAGCTTTCTTT.

This clonotype was seen at least ten times. The gene calls are TRBV28 and TRBJ2-7; no clear D. CDR1 is MDHEN, CDR2 SYDVKM, per germline. Trimming took off 3 bases at V and 0 bases at J, with 6 bases between the two ends. The CDR3 runs 13 residues. This CDR3 is CASSLVSSYEQYF. CDR3 coding DNA: TGTGCCAGCAGTTTGGTATCCTCCTACGAGCAGTACTTC.

J is TRBJ1-1 and V is TRBV28; unclear D gene. This CDR3 region has 12 residues. V lost 6 bases and J 5 bases, leaving 10 bases between the germline ends. CDR1 and CDR2 from the germline V gene are MDHEN and SYDVKM. This CDR3 reads CASRFSRTEAFF. CDR3 sequence (DNA): TGTGCCAGCAGATTTTCGAGGACTGAAGCTTTCTTT.

The chain couples TRBV20-1 to TRBJ2-7; perhaps TRBD2 as D (5 bases). CDR3 size: 15 residues. The germline V gene has CDR1 DFQATT and CDR2 SNEGSKA (reference sequence). V lost 4 bases and J lost 1, with 17 bases in between. Here the CDR3 reads CSATEPNSGSYEQYF. As DNA, the CDR3 is TGCAGTGCTACTGAACCCAATTCGGGGTCCTACGAGCAGTACTTC.

The chain couples TRBV12-3 or TRBV12-4 to TRBJ1-1, with 7 positions matching TRBD1. The CDR3 is made up of 14 amino acids. The ends lost 8 bases at V and 6 bases at J; junction bases unmatched: 12. CDR3 DNA sequence: TGTGCCAGCGGCCATCGACAGGGCTTCCCTGAAGCTTTCTTT. Translating gives CASGHRQGFPEAFF.

In this sample, this clonotype turned up many times. The V gene is TRBV3-1, the J gene TRBJ1-2; D may be TRBD1 (6 bases). The CDR3 runs 15 residues. V shed 0 bases and J shed 7 bases, with 15 bases lying between them. The germline V gene has CDR1 LGHDT and CDR2 YNNKEL (reference sequence). This CDR3 reads CASSQEARGAVGYTF. Here the CDR3 DNA reads TGTGCCAGCAGCCAAGAAGCTCGGGGGGCGGTTGGCTACACCTTC.

This chain joins TRBV30 and TRBJ1-5, with D unresolved. V lost 2 bases to trimming and J lost 6 bases, with 11 bases between them. Germline values: CDR1 GTSNPN, CDR2 SVGIG (reference sequence). The CDR3 is 13 residues long. CDR3: CAWSPSGSQPQHF. CDR3 in DNA: TGTGCCTGGAGTCCGTCGGGCAGTCAGCCCCAGCATTTT.

This clonotype occurred many times. The V gene is TRBV29-1, the J gene TRBJ2-1; 9 positions agree with TRBD2. The CDR3 loop spans 13 amino acids. Unmatched junction bases numbered 5, after V lost 7 bases and J lost 4 bases. The germline V gene has CDR1 SQVTM and CDR2 ANQGSEA. CDR3 sequence: CSARTSVYNEQFF. The CDR3 region has the DNA TGCAGCGCCCGGACTAGCGTTTACAATGAGCAGTTCTTC.

V usage is TRBV19 and J usage is TRBJ1-5, with D hard to call. CDR1 and CDR2 from the germline V gene are LNHDA and SQIVND (reference sequence). This CDR3 is 15 amino acids long. Trimming left V 8 bases short and J 3 bases short, with 17 bases between. The CDR3 nucleotides are TGTGCCAGTGAAACCGTGGGTATATACAATCAGCCCCAGCATTTT. Translated: CASETVGIYNQPQHF.

The rearrangement links TRBV14 to TRBJ2-7; D tentatively fits TRBD1 or TRBD2 (6 bases each). Trimming took 4 bases from V and 3 from J, leaving 16 bases between them. CDR3 length: 15 residues. Germline values: CDR1 SGHDN, CDR2 FVKESK. In nucleotides, the CDR3 is TGTGCCAGCAGCCCCCGGTGGGGGGCGGGCTACGAGCAGTACTTC. It codes for CASSPRWGAGYEQYF.

This clonotype was counted many times. The J gene is TRBJ1-5, the V gene TRBV2, with D perhaps TRBD1 (5 bases). Trimming removed 1 base at V and 1 base at J, with 8 bases between. The CDR3 consists of 15 residues. Looked up from germline, CDR1 is SNHLY and CDR2 is FYNNEI. The CDR3: CASSEGQQSNQPQHF. In nucleotides, the CDR3 is TGTGCCAGCAGTGAAGGACAGCAGAGCAATCAGCCCCAGCATTTT.

This chain uses TRBV7-9 with TRBJ1-2; 8 bases are a match to TRBD1. This CDR3 is built from 14 residues. The V and J ends lost 5 bases and 2 bases, in that order; junction bases with no gene match: 4. Per the germline V gene, CDR1 is SEHNR and CDR2 is FQNEAQ (reference sequence). This CDR3 is CASSRGQENYGYTF. CDR3 sequence (DNA): TGTGCCAGCAGCCGGGGACAGGAGAACTATGGCTACACCTTC.

This clonotype was picked up many times. The V call is TRBV12-3 or TRBV12-4, the J call TRBJ2-3; D is unclear. Trimming pared 1 base from V and 4 bases from J, leaving 6 bases between. This CDR3 contains 13 residues. CDR3 DNA sequence: TGTGCCAGCAGTTTAGACACGGCAGATACGCAGTATTTT. The encoded protein is CASSLDTADTQYF.